A selection of T cell receptor beta chains follows, all from one sample in a study of cytomegalovirus exposure and HLA in healthy donors. Measured with immunoSEQ multiplex PCR; TCRdb has only the in-frame clones, and not every one. The table lists over 200,000 clones, around nine tenths of them singletons. The sequenced sample was PBMCs. These receptors all stem from a woman aged 18-30 years in good health and CMV-seronegative. Both conserved end residues are part of each CDR3. The D gene is left open where the match is weak. Size tells how often a clone was seen (once, few, many) or the class of an expanded clone, and some rows leave it out.

clone_size	j_call	d_call	v_call	cdr3_nt	cdr3_aa
NA	TRBJ2-3	TRBD2	TRBV6-4	TGTGCCAGCAGTGTGAGGGAGGGGACCACAGATACGCAGTATTTT	CASSVREGTTDTQYF
NA	TRBJ1-4	TRBD1	TRBV5-4	TGTGCCAGCAGCCGACAGGGAAGGGCAACTAATGAAAAACTGTTTTTT	CASSRQGRATNEKLFF
NA	TRBJ2-7	NA	TRBV6-1	TGTGCCAGCAGTGCCCGACAGGGAGGTAACCACGAGCAGTACTTC	CASSARQGGNHEQYF
NA	TRBJ2-1	TRBD2	TRBV7-7	TGTGCCAGCAGCTTAGCGCCGGGGGGACTCAATGAGCAGTTCTTC	CASSLAPGGLNEQFF
NA	TRBJ2-5	NA	TRBV5-1	TGCGCCAGCAGCCCCTGGGCGGGAGAGACCCAGTACTTC	CASSPWAGETQYF
NA	TRBJ1-1	TRBD1	TRBV6-6	TGTGCCAGCAGTTACTTGCAGGGGGCTTTGAACACTGAAGCTTTCTTT	CASSYLQGALNTEAFF
NA	TRBJ1-1	NA	TRBV7-2	TGTGCCAGCAGCTCGGGACTCTGGACCTCCCGAAGCACTGAAGCTTTCTTT	CASSSGLWTSRSTEAFF
NA	TRBJ2-3	NA	TRBV5-4	TGTGCCAGCAGCTTAAGGTTGACAGCGACTTCATCAGATACGCAGTATTTT	CASSLRLTATSSDTQYF
NA	TRBJ1-4	TRBD1	TRBV25-1	TGTGCCAGCAATCTATGGGACAGGCTTGGGGAAAAACTGTTTTTT	CASNLWDRLGEKLFF
once	TRBJ2-1	NA	TRBV25-1	TGTGCCAGCAGACCTAGGGGGGGAGGGTACAATGAGCAGTTCTTC	CASRPRGGGYNEQFF
once	TRBJ2-1	TRBD2	TRBV30	TGTGCCTGGAGCCCCTCACTAGCGGGAGCCTACAATGAGCAGTTCTTC	CAWSPSLAGAYNEQFF
NA	TRBJ1-2	NA	TRBV5-1	TGCGCCAGCAGCTTTTCACGGAATAACTATGTCTACACCTTC	CASSFSRNNYVYTF
NA	TRBJ1-3	TRBD1	TRBV30	TGTGCCTGGAGCGCAGAGGGACAGCCGCTAGCTGGAAACACCATATATTTT	CAWSAEGQPLAGNTIYF
once	TRBJ1-2	TRBD1	TRBV9	TGTGCCAGCAGCCCCATCTCTGCAGGGGGTGGCTACACCTTC	CASSPISAGGGYTF
NA	TRBJ2-6	TRBD1	TRBV5-1	TGCGCCAGCAACCCGACAGGGCCCCCTGGGGCCAACGTCCTGACTTTC	CASNPTGPPGANVLTF
few	TRBJ2-1	TRBD2	TRBV4-2	TGTGCCAGCAGCCTTAGCGGGCATGAGCAGTTCTTC	CASSLSGHEQFF
NA	TRBJ2-7	TRBD1	TRBV6-5	TGTGCCAGCAGTTCAAATCCGGGACAGGGGATCTACGAGCAGTACTTC	CASSSNPGQGIYEQYF
NA	TRBJ2-1	TRBD1	TRBV15	TGTGCCACCAGCAGAGTCGGACAGGGGGCATACAATGAGCAGTTCTTC	CATSRVGQGAYNEQFF
NA	TRBJ2-3	TRBD2	TRBV6-6	TGTGCCAGCACCCCCTGGGGGGGAAGGGGCACAGATACGCAGTATTTT	CASTPWGGRGTDTQYF
NA	TRBJ1-1	TRBD1	TRBV6-1	TGTGCCAGCAGAACAGGGGGTTGGAACACTGAAGCTTTCTTT	CASRTGGWNTEAFF
NA	TRBJ1-6	NA	TRBV11-2	TGTGCCAGCAGCTTATTGTTGCGGGCTGATAATTCACCCCTCCACTTT	CASSLLLRADNSPLHF
once	TRBJ2-4	NA	TRBV5-1	TGCGCCAGCAGCTTGGTGGGAGAGTTAGGGGGGGGATCCAAAAACATTCAGTACTTC	CASSLVGELGGGSKNIQYF
NA	TRBJ1-2	TRBD1	TRBV7-2	TGTGCCAGCAGCTTCCCCTCCGGGACAGGGAACTATGGCTACACCTTC	CASSFPSGTGNYGYTF
NA	TRBJ1-6	NA	TRBV4-1	TGCGCCAGCAGCCGTTTGGGGCCGAAGAATTCACCCCTCCACTTT	CASSRLGPKNSPLHF
once	TRBJ1-5	NA	TRBV10-3	TGCGCCATCAGTGAGGGGGGACAAGGCAATCAGCCCCAGCATTTT	CAISEGGQGNQPQHF
NA	TRBJ1-5	NA	TRBV2	TGTGCCAGCAGTTTACAGGGAACAGGGAATCAGCCCCAGCATTTT	CASSLQGTGNQPQHF
NA	TRBJ1-5	NA	TRBV19	TGTGCCAGTAGTTCAGGACAGACCAATCAGCCCCAGCATTTT	CASSSGQTNQPQHF
once	TRBJ1-2	NA	TRBV11-2	TGTGCCAGCAGCTTAATGGGAGCTGGCTATGGCTACACCTTC	CASSLMGAGYGYTF
NA	TRBJ2-7	TRBD2	TRBV6-4	TGTGCCAAAAAGCGGGACCCTCGCTACGAGCAGTACTTC	CAKKRDPRYEQYF
NA	TRBJ1-2	TRBD1	TRBV29-1	TGCAGCGTTGAGACAGGGAACTATGGCTACACCTTC	CSVETGNYGYTF
NA	TRBJ2-2	TRBD2	TRBV6-4	TGTGCCAGCAGCGTACTAGCGGGAGAAACCTGGGAGCTGTTTTTT	CASSVLAGETWELFF
NA	TRBJ1-5	NA	TRBV28	TGTGCCAGCAGTTCCCCAAATCAGCCCCAGCATTTT	CASSSPNQPQHF
NA	TRBJ1-1	NA	TRBV4-3	TGCGCCAGCAGCCAAGATGTCCAAAACACTGAAGCTTTCTTT	CASSQDVQNTEAFF
NA	TRBJ2-1	NA	TRBV11-3	TGTGCCAGCAGCCCATCGGGGTCCTACAATGAGCAGTTCTTC	CASSPSGSYNEQFF
NA	TRBJ1-1	TRBD1	TRBV18	TGTGCCAGCTCACCACAACAACCGGGACAGGGGAACACTGAAGCTTTCTTT	CASSPQQPGQGNTEAFF
NA	TRBJ2-6	NA	TRBV6-5	TGTGCCAGCGGCCGGGCGGGATCTGGGGCCAACGTCCTGACTTTC	CASGRAGSGANVLTF
NA	TRBJ2-1	NA	TRBV5-1	TGCGCCAGCAGCTGGGGGGACCGCACCTACAATGAGCAGTTCTTC	CASSWGDRTYNEQFF
NA	TRBJ2-5	NA	TRBV2	TGTGCCAGCCGCCAGGGCTACCAAGAGACCCAGTACTTC	CASRQGYQETQYF
few	TRBJ2-5	NA	TRBV11-3	TGTGCCAGCAGTTATAGACTAGAAGAGACCCAGTACTTC	CASSYRLEETQYF
NA	TRBJ2-7	TRBD2	TRBV19	TGTGCCAGTAGTACAGCCGAGGGACTAGCCTATCCCTACGAGCAGTACTTC	CASSTAEGLAYPYEQYF
NA	TRBJ2-1	NA	TRBV19	TGTGCCAGTAGTAAGTCAGGGGACAATGAGCAGTTCTTC	CASSKSGDNEQFF
NA	TRBJ1-4	TRBD1	TRBV11-3	TGTGCCAGCAAGCATGGAGACAGGGGCTCACCGGAAAAACTGTTTTTT	CASKHGDRGSPEKLFF
NA	TRBJ2-2	NA	TRBV6-1	TGTGCCGTCGACTTAAAGACCAGGGTCACCGGGGAGCTGTTTTTT	CAVDLKTRVTGELFF
once	TRBJ1-2	TRBD1	TRBV2	TGTGCCAGCACTAAGACGTCCCGGGACAGTAGTGGCTACACCTTC	CASTKTSRDSSGYTF
NA	TRBJ1-4	NA	TRBV6-5	TGTGCCAGCAGTTCCGGGGAAAAACTGTTTTTT	CASSSGEKLFF
NA	TRBJ2-3	NA	TRBV5-1	TGCGCCAGCAGCCTCCCGAGTGCCGCGCAGTATTTT	CASSLPSAAQYF
NA	TRBJ2-7	TRBD2	TRBV7-2	TGTGCCAGCAGCCGGCGGGAGCACTCCTACGAGCAGTACTTC	CASSRREHSYEQYF
NA	TRBJ2-7	NA	TRBV18	TGTGCCAGCTCACCGTGGGTGGAGACCTACGAGCAGTACTTC	CASSPWVETYEQYF
NA	TRBJ2-3	TRBD2	TRBV14	TGTGCCAGCAGCCAAGGGCGTACTAGCGGGAGGGCGGTGACAGATACGCAGTATTTT	CASSQGRTSGRAVTDTQYF
once	TRBJ2-7	TRBD2	TRBV9	TGTGCCAGCAGCGAGGGAGGGACTATCTACGAGCAGTACTTC	CASSEGGTIYEQYF
NA	TRBJ1-5	NA	TRBV6-6	TGTGCCAGCAGCCACCGGGACACGTATAGCAATCAGCCCCAGCATTTT	CASSHRDTYSNQPQHF
NA	TRBJ1-1	NA	TRBV9	TGTGCCAGCAGCGTATTAGGGGTGAACACTGAAGCTTTCTTT	CASSVLGVNTEAFF
NA	TRBJ2-7	NA	TRBV5-4	TGTGCCAGCAGCTTAGGTAGCGCGTACGAGCAGTACTTC	CASSLGSAYEQYF
NA	TRBJ1-1	NA	TRBV5-4	TGTGCCAGCAGCTTGAACACAGGGACCAAGTCCAACACTGAAGCTTTCTTT	CASSLNTGTKSNTEAFF